Below, 9 T cell receptor beta chains from the same sample are listed, as sequenced in a study of PD-1 blockade in classical Hodgkin lymphoma (dated by TCRdb to between 2020 and 2021). The sample's time point label is to be understood as: cycle 4 day 1 (C4D1), after 5 to 7 weeks of nivolumab. All trial patients had relapsed after autologous stem cell transplantation, with cohorts A, B and C differing in prior brentuximab vedotin exposure. Preparation of the library involved the immunoSEQ multiplex PCR assay. TCRdb obtained this table from immuneACCESS and retained in-frame rearrangements with V and J assigned. These tables miss some clones; where compared with another copy, unresolved V genes account for less than half of the shortfall, and the remainder is unexplained. The sample records tens of thousands of clones, roughly nine tenths of which are singletons. In total, the top ten clones hold approximately 3% of the sample.

Here the sequenced sample was peripheral blood mononuclear cells (PBMCs), taken before the fourth cycle of nivolumab. Every receptor here comes from a human donor with classical Hodgkin lymphoma.

This chain connects TRBV10-3 to TRBJ1-5; no clear D. V was cut by 4 bases and J by 1 base, with 5 bases left in between. The CDR3 is made up of 13 amino acids. The germline CDR1 and CDR2 sequences are ENHRY and SYGVKD. Here the CDR3 reads CAISAGSNQPQHF. CDR3 bases: TGTGCCATCAGTGCGGGCAGCAATCAGCCCCAGCATTTT.

The gene calls are TRBV6-1 and TRBJ2-7; D may be TRBD1 (5 bases). Germline V gene sequence: CDR1 MNHNS, CDR2 SASEGT. V lost 2 bases to trimming and J lost 4 bases, with 18 bases between them. CDR3 length: 16 residues. The DNA for the CDR3 is TGTGCCAGCAGTGAAACCCCATTAGGAACAGGTTACGAGCAGTACTTC. This gives the protein CASSETPLGTGYEQYF.

The chain is built from TRBV6-6 and TRBJ2-7; D gene uncertain. The CDR3 has 13 residues. Germline V gene data show CDR1 as MNHNY and CDR2 as SVGAGI (reference sequence). The V end lost 5 bases, the J end lost 2 bases, and 10 bases lay between the germline ends. CDR3: CASSRTAAYEQYF. CDR3 nucleotide sequence: TGTGCCAGCAGTCGGACGGCTGCCTACGAGCAGTACTTC.

The CDR3 reads CASRPDGTGLYEQYF. The CDR3 bases are TGTGCCAGCAGACCTGACGGGACAGGGTTATACGAGCAGTACTTC. The chain couples TRBV7-2 to TRBJ2-7; 9 bases fit TRBD1. V lost 6 bases to trimming and J lost 4 bases; unmatched junction nucleotides: 10. The CDR3 spans 15 residues. Germline loops: CDR1 SGHTA, CDR2 FQGNSA.

Sample share makes this clone medium-sized. V and J are TRBV19 and TRBJ1-5; no firm D call. Trimming pared 6 bases from V and 2 bases from J, leaving 14 bases between. Germline lookup yields CDR1 LNHDA and CDR2 SQIVND (reference sequence). This CDR3 region has 15 residues. This chain's CDR3 is CASRNLLGGNQPQHF. For the CDR3, the DNA is TGTGCCAGTAGAAACCTGTTGGGCGGCAATCAGCCCCAGCATTTT.

This clone came up once. The chain employs TRBV5-5 and TRBJ1-2; a weak D match, TRBD1 (5 bases). V was clipped by 2 bases and J by 6 bases, with 11 bases between them. The CDR3 is made up of 13 amino acids. Germline V gene sequence: CDR1 SGHKS, CDR2 YYEKEE (reference sequence). The CDR3 bases are TGTGCCAGCAGCTTTTCCAGGGCAGATGGCTACACCTTC. This gives the protein CASSFSRADGYTF.

V usage is TRBV7-8 and J usage is TRBJ1-5; weak D call: TRBD1 (5 bases). This CDR3 has 14 amino acids. The V end lost 4 bases, the J end lost 9 bases, and 16 bases lay between the germline ends. CDR1 SGHVS and CDR2 FQNEAQ come from the germline V gene. In DNA, the CDR3 is TGTGCCAGCAGCTCGCAGGGCCTGGGAGGGCCCCAGCATTTT. It is translated as CASSSQGLGGPQHF.

The chain joins TRBV5-1 to TRBJ2-7; no clear D. With 0 bases removed from V and 3 bases from J, the gap between germline ends came to 16 bases. This CDR3 is 16 amino acids long. CDR1 and CDR2 from the germline V gene are SGHRS and YFSETQ. Written as DNA, the CDR3 is TGCGCCAGCAGCTTGGGGGTAGTGGAAGAGTTCTACGAGCAGTACTTC. Its translation: CASSLGVVEEFYEQYF.

The V call is TRBV4-2, the J call TRBJ2-7; 9 nucleotides line up with TRBD2. Germline CDR1 is LGHNA and CDR2 is YNFKEQ. The CDR3 length is 17 residues. Losses at the gene ends were 2 bases for V and 0 bases for J; bases not matched to a gene: 8. The CDR3 region is CASSQPKRGESSYEQYF. CDR3 DNA sequence: TGTGCCAGCAGCCAACCAAAGCGGGGGGAAAGCTCCTACGAGCAGTACTTC.